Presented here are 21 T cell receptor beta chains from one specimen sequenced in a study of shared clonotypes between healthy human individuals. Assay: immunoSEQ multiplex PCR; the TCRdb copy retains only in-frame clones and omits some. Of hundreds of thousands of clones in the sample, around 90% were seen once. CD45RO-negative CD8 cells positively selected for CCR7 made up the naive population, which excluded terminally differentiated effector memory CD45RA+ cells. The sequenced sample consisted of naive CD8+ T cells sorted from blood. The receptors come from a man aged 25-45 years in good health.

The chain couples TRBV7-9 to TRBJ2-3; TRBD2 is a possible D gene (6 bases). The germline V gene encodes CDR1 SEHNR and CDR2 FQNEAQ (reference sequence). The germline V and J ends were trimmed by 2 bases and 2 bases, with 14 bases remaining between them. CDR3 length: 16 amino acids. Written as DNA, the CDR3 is TGTGCCAGCAGCTTATATCTGGGACTGATCACAGATACGCAGTATTTT. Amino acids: CASSLYLGLITDTQYF.

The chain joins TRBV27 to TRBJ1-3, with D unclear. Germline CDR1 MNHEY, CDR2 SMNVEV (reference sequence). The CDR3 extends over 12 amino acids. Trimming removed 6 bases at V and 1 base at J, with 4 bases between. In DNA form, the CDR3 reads TGTGCCAGCAGGGGGTCTGGAAACACCATATATTTT. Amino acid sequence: CASRGSGNTIYF.

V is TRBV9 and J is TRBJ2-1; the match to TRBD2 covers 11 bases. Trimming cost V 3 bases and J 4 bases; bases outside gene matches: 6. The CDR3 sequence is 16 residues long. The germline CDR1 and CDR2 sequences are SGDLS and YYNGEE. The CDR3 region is CASSERLAGLYNEQFF. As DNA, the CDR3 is TGTGCCAGCAGCGAACGACTAGCGGGATTATACAATGAGCAGTTCTTC. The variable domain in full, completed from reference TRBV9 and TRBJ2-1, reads DSGVTQTPKHLITATGQRVTLRCSPRSGDLSVYWYQQSLDQGLQFLIQYYNGEERAKGNILERFSAQQFPDLHSELNLSSLELGDSALYFCASSERLAGLYNEQFFGPGTRLTVL.

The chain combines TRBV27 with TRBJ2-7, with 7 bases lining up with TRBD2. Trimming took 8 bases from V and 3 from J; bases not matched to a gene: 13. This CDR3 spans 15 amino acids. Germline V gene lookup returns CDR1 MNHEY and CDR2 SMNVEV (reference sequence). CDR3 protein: CASGSGLGLVYEQYF. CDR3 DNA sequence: TGTGCCAGCGGAAGCGGACTAGGACTCGTCTACGAGCAGTACTTC.

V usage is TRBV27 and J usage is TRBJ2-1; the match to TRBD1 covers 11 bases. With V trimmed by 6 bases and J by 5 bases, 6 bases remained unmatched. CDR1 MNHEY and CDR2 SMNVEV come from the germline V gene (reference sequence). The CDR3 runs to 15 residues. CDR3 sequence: CASRIGQGANNEQFF. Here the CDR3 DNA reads TGTGCCAGCAGAATTGGACAGGGGGCCAACAATGAGCAGTTCTTC.

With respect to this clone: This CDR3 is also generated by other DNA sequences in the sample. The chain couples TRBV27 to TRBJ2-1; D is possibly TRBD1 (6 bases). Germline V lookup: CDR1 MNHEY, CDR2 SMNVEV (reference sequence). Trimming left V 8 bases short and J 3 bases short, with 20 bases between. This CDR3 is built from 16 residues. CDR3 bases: TGTGCCAGCTGCAATGGAGATAAGGGGGTCTACAATGAGCAGTTCTTC. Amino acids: CASCNGDKGVYNEQFF.

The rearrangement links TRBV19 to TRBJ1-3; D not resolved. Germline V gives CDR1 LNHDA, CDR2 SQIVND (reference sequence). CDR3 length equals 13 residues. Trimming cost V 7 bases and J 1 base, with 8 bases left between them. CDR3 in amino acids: CASMEASGNTIYF. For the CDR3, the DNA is TGTGCCAGTATGGAGGCATCTGGAAACACCATATATTTT. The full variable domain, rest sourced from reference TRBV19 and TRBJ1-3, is DGGITQSPKYLFRKEGQNVTLSCEQNLNHDAMYWYRQDPGQGLRLIYYSQIVNDFQKGDIAEGYSVSREKKESFPLTVTSAQKNPTAFYLCASMEASGNTIYFGEGSWLTVV.

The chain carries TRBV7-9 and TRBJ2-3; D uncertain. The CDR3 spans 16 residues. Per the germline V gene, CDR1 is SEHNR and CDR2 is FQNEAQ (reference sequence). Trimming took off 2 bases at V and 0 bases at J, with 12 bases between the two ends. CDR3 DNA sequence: TGTGCCAGCAGCTTACGGGCCGGCGGTAGCACAGATACGCAGTATTTT. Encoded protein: CASSLRAGGSTDTQYF.

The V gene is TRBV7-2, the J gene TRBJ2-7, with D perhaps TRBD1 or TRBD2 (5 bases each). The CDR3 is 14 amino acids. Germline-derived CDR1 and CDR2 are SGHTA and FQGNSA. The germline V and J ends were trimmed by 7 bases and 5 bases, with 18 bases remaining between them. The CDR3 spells CASTARGPRDEQYF. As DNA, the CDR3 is TGTGCCAGCACCGCGAGGGGACCCAGGGACGAGCAGTACTTC.

This CDR3 reads CASSAKAYEQYF. The CDR3 DNA follows: TGTGCCAGCAGCGCCAAAGCCTACGAGCAGTACTTC. V is TRBV7-9 and J is TRBJ2-5; D unresolved. Matching the DNA end better, TRBJ2-7 makes the J call doubtful. The CDR3 extends over 12 amino acids. Per the germline V gene, CDR1 is SEHNR and CDR2 is FQNEAQ (reference sequence).

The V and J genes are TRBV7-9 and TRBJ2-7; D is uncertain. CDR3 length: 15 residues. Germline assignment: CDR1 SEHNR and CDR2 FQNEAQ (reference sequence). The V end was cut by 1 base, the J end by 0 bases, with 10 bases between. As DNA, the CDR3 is TGTGCCAGCAGCTTAGACGCCGGGTTCTCCTACGAGCAGTACTTC. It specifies CASSLDAGFSYEQYF.

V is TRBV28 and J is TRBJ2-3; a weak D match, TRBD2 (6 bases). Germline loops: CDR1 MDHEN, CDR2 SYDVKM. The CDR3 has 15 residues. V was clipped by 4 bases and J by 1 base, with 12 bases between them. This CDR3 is CASSSRASGTDTQYF. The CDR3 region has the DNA TGTGCCAGCAGTTCCCGCGCTAGCGGCACAGATACGCAGTATTTT.

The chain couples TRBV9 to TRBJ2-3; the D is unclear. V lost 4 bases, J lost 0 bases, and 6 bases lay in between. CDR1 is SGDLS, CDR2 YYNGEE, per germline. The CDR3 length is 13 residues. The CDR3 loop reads CASSPPSTDTQYF. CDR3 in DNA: TGTGCCAGCAGCCCCCCTAGCACAGATACGCAGTATTTT.

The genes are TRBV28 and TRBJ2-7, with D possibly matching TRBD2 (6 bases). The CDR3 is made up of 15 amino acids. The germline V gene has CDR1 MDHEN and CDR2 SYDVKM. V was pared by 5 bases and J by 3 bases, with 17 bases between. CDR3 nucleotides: TGTGCCAGCAGTCTGGCTGCGGGATTCTTCTACGAGCAGTACTTC. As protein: CASSLAAGFFYEQYF.

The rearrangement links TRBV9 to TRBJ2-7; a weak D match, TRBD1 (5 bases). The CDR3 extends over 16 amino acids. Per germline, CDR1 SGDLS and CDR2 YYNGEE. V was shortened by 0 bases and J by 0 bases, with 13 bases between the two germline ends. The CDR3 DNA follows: TGTGCCAGCAGCGTAGGGGGCGGACAAAGCTCCTACGAGCAGTACTTC. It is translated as CASSVGGGQSSYEQYF. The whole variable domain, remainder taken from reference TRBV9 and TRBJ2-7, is DSGVTQTPKHLITATGQRVTLRCSPRSGDLSVYWYQQSLDQGLQFLIQYYNGEERAKGNILERFSAQQFPDLHSELNLSSLELGDSALYFCASSVGGGQSSYEQYFGPGTRLTVT.

CDR3 in amino acids: CASSFVGAYEQYF. The CDR3 DNA is TGTGCCAGCAGCTTTGTTGGGGCCTACGAGCAGTACTTC. The V gene is TRBV13, the J gene TRBJ2-7, with D unresolved. Looked up from germline, CDR1 is PRHDT and CDR2 is FYEKMQ (reference sequence). This CDR3 is 13 amino acids long. V was trimmed by 3 bases and J by 2 bases, leaving 8 bases between them. Combining the CDR3 with reference TRBV13 and TRBJ2-7 gives the whole variable domain AAGVIQSPRHLIKEKRETATLKCYPIPRHDTVYWYQQGPGQDPQFLISFYEKMQSDKGSIPDRFSAQQFSDYHSELNMSSLELGDSALYFCASSFVGAYEQYFGPGTRLTVT.

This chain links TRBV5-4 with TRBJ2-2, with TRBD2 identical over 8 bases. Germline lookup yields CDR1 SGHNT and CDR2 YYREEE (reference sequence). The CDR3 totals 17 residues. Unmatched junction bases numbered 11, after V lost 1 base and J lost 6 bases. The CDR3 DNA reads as TGTGCCAGCAGCTTGAGGGCTAGCGGGTTTTTTCCCGGGGAGCTGTTTTTT. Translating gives CASSLRASGFFPGELFF. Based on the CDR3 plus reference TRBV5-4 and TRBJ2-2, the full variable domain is ETGVTQSPTHLIKTRGQQVTLRCSSQSGHNTVSWYQQALGQGPQFIFQYYREEENGRGNFPPRFSGLQFPNYSSELNVNALELDDSALYLCASSLRASGFFPGELFFGEGSRLTVL.

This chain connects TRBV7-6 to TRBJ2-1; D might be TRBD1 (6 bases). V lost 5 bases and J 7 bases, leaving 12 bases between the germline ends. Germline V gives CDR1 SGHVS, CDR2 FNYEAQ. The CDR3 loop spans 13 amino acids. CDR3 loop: CASSPGVDNEQFF. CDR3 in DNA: TGTGCCAGCAGCCCAGGGGTGGATAATGAGCAGTTCTTC. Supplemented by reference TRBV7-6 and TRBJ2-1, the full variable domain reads GAGVSQSPRYKVTKRGQDVALRCDPISGHVSLYWYRQALGQGPEFLTYFNYEAQQDKSGLPNDRFSAERPEGSISTLTIQRTEQRDSAMYRCASSPGVDNEQFFGPGTRLTVL.

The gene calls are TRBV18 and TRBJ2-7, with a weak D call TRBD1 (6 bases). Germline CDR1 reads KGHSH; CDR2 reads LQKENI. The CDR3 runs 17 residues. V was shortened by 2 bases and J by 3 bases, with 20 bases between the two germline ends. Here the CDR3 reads CASSPESPDRPLYEQYF. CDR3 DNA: TGTGCCAGCTCACCAGAGTCGCCGGACAGACCCCTCTACGAGCAGTACTTC.

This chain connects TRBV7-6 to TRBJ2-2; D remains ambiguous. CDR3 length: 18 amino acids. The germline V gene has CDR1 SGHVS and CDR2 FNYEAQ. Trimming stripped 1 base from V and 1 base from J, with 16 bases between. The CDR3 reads CASSLETKTYENTGELFF. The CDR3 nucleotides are TGTGCCAGCAGCTTAGAAACAAAAACCTACGAGAACACCGGGGAGCTGTTTTTT.

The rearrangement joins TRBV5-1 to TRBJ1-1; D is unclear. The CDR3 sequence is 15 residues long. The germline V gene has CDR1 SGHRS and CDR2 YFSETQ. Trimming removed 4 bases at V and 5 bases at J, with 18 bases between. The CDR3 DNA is TGCGCCAGCAGCCTTGAGTCTAATTTGGGGACTGAAGCTTTCTTT. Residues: CASSLESNLGTEAFF.